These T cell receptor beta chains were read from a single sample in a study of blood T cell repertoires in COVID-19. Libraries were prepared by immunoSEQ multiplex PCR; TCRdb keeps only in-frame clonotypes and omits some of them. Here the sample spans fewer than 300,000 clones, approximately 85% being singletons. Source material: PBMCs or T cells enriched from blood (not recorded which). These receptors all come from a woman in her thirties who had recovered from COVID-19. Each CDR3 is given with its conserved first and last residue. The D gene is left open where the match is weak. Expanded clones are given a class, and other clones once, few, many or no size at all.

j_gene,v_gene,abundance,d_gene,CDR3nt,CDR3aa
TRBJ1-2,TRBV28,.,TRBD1,TGTGCCAGCAGTTTGGGACAGGGGGCCGACTATGGCTACACCTTC,CASSLGQGADYGYTF
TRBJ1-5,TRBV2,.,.,TGTGCCAGCAGCCCCGTTATGGCTGTCTTCCAGCCCCAGCATTTT,CASSPVMAVFQPQHF
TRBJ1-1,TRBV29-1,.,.,TGCAGCGTTGGGGGGCCCCTAGGAGCTGAAGCTTTCTTT,CSVGGPLGAEAFF
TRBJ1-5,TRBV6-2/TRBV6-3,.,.,TGTGCCAGCAGTTACCGTCCCCGAGGGTTTGAAGACGATCAGCCCCAGCATTTT,CASSYRPRGFEDDQPQHF
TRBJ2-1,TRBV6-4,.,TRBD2,TGTGCCAGCAGTGGACTAGCGGGAAGGAATAATGAGCAGTTCTTC,CASSGLAGRNNEQFF
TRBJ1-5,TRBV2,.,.,TGTGCCAGCAGTGAAACAGTTAATAGCAATCAGCCCCAGCATTTT,CASSETVNSNQPQHF
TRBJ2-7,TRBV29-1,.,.,TGCAGCGTTGAAGGCGCCGCCTACGAGCAGTACTTC,CSVEGAAYEQYF
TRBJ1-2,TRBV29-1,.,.,TGCAGCGTCGCACAGAGCTATGGCTACACCTTC,CSVAQSYGYTF
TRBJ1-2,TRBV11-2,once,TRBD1,TGTGCCAGCAGCGAGACCCCGGACAGGGGGCGTAACTATGGCTACACCTTC,CASSETPDRGRNYGYTF
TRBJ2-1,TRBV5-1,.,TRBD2,TGCGCCAGCAGCTTGGGTCTAGCGGAGTACAATGAGCAGTTCTTC,CASSLGLAEYNEQFF
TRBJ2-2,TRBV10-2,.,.,TGCGCCAGCAGATTTGAGGGAGCCGGCACCGGGGAGCTGTTTTTT,CASRFEGAGTGELFF
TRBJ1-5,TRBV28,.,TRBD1,TGTGCCAGCAGACGACAGGGTCGGGGGCAGCCCCAGCATTTT,CASRRQGRGQPQHF
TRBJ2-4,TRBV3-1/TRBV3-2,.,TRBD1,TGTGCCAGCAGCCAAATGGCAGGGGGAGCCAAAAACATTCAGTACTTC,CASSQMAGGAKNIQYF
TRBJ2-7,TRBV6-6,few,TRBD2,TGTGCCAGCAGGTCTAGAGCGGGAGGTGCCTACGAGCAGTACTTC,CASRSRAGGAYEQYF
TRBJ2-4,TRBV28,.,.,TGTGCCAGCACCCAACTGGGGGGAGCCAAAAACATTCAGTACTTC,CASTQLGGAKNIQYF
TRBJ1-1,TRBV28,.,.,TGTGCCAGCCGGGGACAGAACACTGAAGCTTTCTTT,CASRGQNTEAFF
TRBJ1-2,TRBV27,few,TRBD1,TGTGCCAGCAGTTTATACACCGGGACAGGGGAGGGCTACACCTTC,CASSLYTGTGEGYTF
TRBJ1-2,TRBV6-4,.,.,TGTGCCAGCAGTGACATAAAGGAGGCCTATGGCTACACCTTC,CASSDIKEAYGYTF
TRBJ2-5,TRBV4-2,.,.,TGTGCCAGCAGCCAAGACGAGGGAGAGACCCAGTACTTC,CASSQDEGETQYF
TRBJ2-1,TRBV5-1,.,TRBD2,TGCGCCAGCACCCGAGCCCCAAGGACTAGCGGTTTGTCCTACAATGAGCAGTTCTTC,CASTRAPRTSGLSYNEQFF
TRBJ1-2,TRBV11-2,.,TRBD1,TGTGCCAGCAGCTTTACAGGGGTCATCTATGGCTACACCTTC,CASSFTGVIYGYTF
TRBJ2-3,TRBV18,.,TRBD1,TGTGCCAGCTCACCAAGAAGGACAGGGACTACAGATACGCAGTATTTT,CASSPRRTGTTDTQYF
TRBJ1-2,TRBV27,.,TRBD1,TGTGCCAGCAGTCCTCAAGGGGGCTGGTATGGCTACACCTTC,CASSPQGGWYGYTF
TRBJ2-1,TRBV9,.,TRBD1,TGTGCCAGCAGCATCCCGACAGGGGGCAATGAGCAGTTCTTC,CASSIPTGGNEQFF
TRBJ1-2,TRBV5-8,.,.,TGTGCCAGCAGCTTCAGGGCGACCTATGGCTACACCTTC,CASSFRATYGYTF
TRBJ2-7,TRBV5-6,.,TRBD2,TGTGCCAGCAGCTTGGATCCCGGGGGGTCCCTCGAGCAGTACTTC,CASSLDPGGSLEQYF
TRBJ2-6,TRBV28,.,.,TGTGCCAGCAGTTTGAAGTTTGGTATGGGGGCCCGACGGGCTGGGGCCAACGTCCTGACTTTC,CASSLKFGMGARRAGANVLTF
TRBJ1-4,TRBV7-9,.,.,TGTGCCAGCAGCCGAGTCGGGGCAACTAATGAAAAACTGTTTTTT,CASSRVGATNEKLFF
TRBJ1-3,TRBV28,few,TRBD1,TGTGCCAGCAGTTCGGCACAGGGGGTGAGCTCTGGAAACACCATATATTTT,CASSSAQGVSSGNTIYF
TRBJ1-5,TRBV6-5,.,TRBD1,TGTGCCAGTAAAAAGACAGGGGGAAATCAGCCCCAGCATTTT,CASKKTGGNQPQHF
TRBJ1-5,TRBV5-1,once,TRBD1,TGCGCCAGCAGCTTGGAGGCGGGACAGGGAAATCAGCCCCAGCATTTT,CASSLEAGQGNQPQHF
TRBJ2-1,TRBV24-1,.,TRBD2,TGTGCCACCAGTGACCCTGGACTAGCGGTTCCCCCCGATGAGCAGTTCTTC,CATSDPGLAVPPDEQFF
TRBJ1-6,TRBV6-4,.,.,TGTGCCAGCAGTGACCGGGAGGGATCACCCCTCCACTTT,CASSDREGSPLHF
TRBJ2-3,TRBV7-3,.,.,TGTGCCAGCAGCTGGGGGACTGGCACAGATACGCAGTATTTT,CASSWGTGTDTQYF
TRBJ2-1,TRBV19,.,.,TGTGCCAGTAGTATAGATCCCCCGTACCCCGGCAATGAGCAGTTCTTC,CASSIDPPYPGNEQFF
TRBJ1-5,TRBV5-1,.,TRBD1,TGCGCCAGCAGCTCAGGGGGAAGCAATCAGCCCCAGCATTTT,CASSSGGSNQPQHF
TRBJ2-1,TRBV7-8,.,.,TGTGCCAGCAGCTTACCCCTGGGCAGGGTAGCCTACAATGAGCAGTTCTTC,CASSLPLGRVAYNEQFF
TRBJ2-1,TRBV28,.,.,TGTGCCAGCAGTAGAGAGGGCCGGAGAACAGGGGAGCAGTTCTTC,CASSREGRRTGEQFF